One and the same sample provided the 28 T cell receptor beta chains below, sequenced in a study of blood T cell repertoires in COVID-19. The data were produced by immunoSEQ multiplex PCR, yet TCRdb's version contains in-frame clones alone and is incomplete. The sample has about 330,000 clones, around 90% seen once. Sequenced: PBMCs or T cells enriched from blood (not recorded which). Receptors were obtained from a woman in her twenties or thirties who had recovered from COVID-19.

The gene calls are TRBV9 and TRBJ2-7, with TRBD1 matching over 12 bases. This CDR3 has 20 amino acids. V shed 4 bases, J shed 2 bases, and the junction held 19 bases outside the gene matches. Germline V gene lookup returns CDR1 SGDLS and CDR2 YYNGEE. CDR3 loop: CASSPQTGTGGTPSPYEQYF. The CDR3 coding sequence is TGTGCCAGCAGCCCCCAGACCGGGACAGGGGGCACCCCAAGCCCCTACGAGCAGTACTTC.

The chain has TRBV4-1 and TRBJ2-3, with 11 bases that match TRBD2. The length of the CDR3 is 18 residues. Germline V CDR1 and CDR2: MGHRA, YSYEKL. The trim removed 2 bases at V and 0 bases at J, leaving 7 bases unmatched. CDR3 in DNA: TGCGCCAGCAGCCAACAAGTAGCGGGGGGGCCAAGCACAGATACGCAGTATTTT. Its protein product is CASSQQVAGGPSTDTQYF.

This sequence joins TRBV5-6 and TRBJ2-2; tentatively, D is TRBD2 (6 bases). Germline V gene data show CDR1 as SGHDT and CDR2 as YYEEEE. Between the trimmed V and J ends, which lost 0 bases and 8 bases, there was a span of 14 bases. The CDR3 has 15 amino acids. CDR3 sequence reads: CASSLARRGWGELFF. The CDR3 coding sequence is TGTGCCAGCAGCTTGGCCAGGCGGGGCTGGGGGGAGCTGTTTTTT.

The chain combines TRBV3-1 (or the pseudogene TRBV3-2) with TRBJ1-1; the D gene is possibly TRBD1 (6 bases). Germline-derived CDR1 and CDR2 are LGHDT and YNNKEL (reference sequence). The CDR3 has 16 residues. Trimming took 4 bases from V and 4 from J, leaving 19 bases between them. Here the CDR3 reads CASSPFSGRGGTEAFF. The DNA for the CDR3 is TGTGCCAGCAGCCCTTTTTCGGGCAGGGGCGGCACTGAAGCTTTCTTT.

The rearrangement joins TRBV27 to TRBJ1-5; maybe TRBD1 (5 bases). This CDR3 is built from 16 residues. The germline gives CDR1 MNHEY, CDR2 SMNVEV (reference sequence). V was clipped by 3 bases and J by 2 bases, with 14 bases between them. CDR3 DNA: TGTGCCAGCAGTTTTCTGGACACGGTTGGCAATCAGCCCCAGCATTTT. This translates into CASSFLDTVGNQPQHF.

V and J are TRBV5-6 and TRBJ2-7, with D possibly being TRBD1 (6 bases). The CDR3 runs to 13 residues. Trimming left V 5 bases short and J 4 bases short, with 13 bases between. CDR1 SGHDT and CDR2 YYEEEE come from the germline V gene. This chain's CDR3 is CASSQYRVYEQYF. In DNA form, the CDR3 reads TGTGCCAGCAGTCAATACAGGGTGTACGAGCAGTACTTC.

J is TRBJ2-4 and V is TRBV27; 7 bases map to TRBD1. CDR1 is MNHEY, CDR2 SMNVEV, per germline (reference sequence). After removal of 3 bases from V and 3 bases from J, the junction contained 8 bases not matched to a gene. The CDR3 has 16 amino acids. In DNA form, the CDR3 reads TGTGCCAGCAGTTTTTTTGAGGGGGCAAACAAAAACATTCAGTACTTC. Protein product: CASSFFEGANKNIQYF.

The V and J genes are TRBV5-1 and TRBJ2-1, with 9 positions matching TRBD2. This CDR3 has 16 amino acids. Germline V gene sequence: CDR1 SGHRS, CDR2 YFSETQ. Trimming cost V 8 bases and J 0 bases; bases outside gene matches: 9. The CDR3 reads CASKAGGPHSYNEQFF. As DNA, the CDR3 is TGCGCCAGTAAAGCGGGGGGCCCTCACTCCTACAATGAGCAGTTCTTC.

The rearrangement uses TRBV7-2 and TRBJ1-2; D not resolved. Germline V gene sequence: CDR1 SGHTA, CDR2 FQGNSA. With 7 bases removed from V and 8 bases from J, the gap between germline ends came to 20 bases. This CDR3 is 14 amino acids long. The CDR3: CASTIIPSDGGYTF. The CDR3 nucleotides read TGTGCCAGCACCATCATCCCCTCCGACGGGGGCTACACCTTC. The full variable domain, rest sourced from reference TRBV7-2 and TRBJ1-2, is GAGVSQSPSNKVTEKGKDVELRCDPISGHTALYWYRQSLGQGLEFLIYFQGNSAPDKSGLPSDRFSAERTGGSVSTLTIQRTQQEDSAVYLCASTIIPSDGGYTFGSGTRLTVV.

The CDR3 DNA follows: TGTGCCAGCAGTCGAGGACAAGGTGGCTACACCTTC. Its protein is CASSRGQGGYTF. The rearrangement links TRBV12-3 or TRBV12-4 to TRBJ1-2; possible D gene TRBD1, 5 bases. This CDR3 contains 12 residues. V lost 5 bases, J lost 7 bases, and 11 bases lay in between.

This chain links TRBV10-2 with TRBJ2-1; the match to TRBD2 covers 11 bases. Germline assignment: CDR1 WSHSY and CDR2 SAAADI. The CDR3 is made up of 14 amino acids. V lost 7 bases, J lost 5 bases, and 4 bases stayed unmatched. The CDR3 DNA reads as TGCGCCAGCAAAGCTAGCGGGGGGAACAATGAGCAGTTCTTC. Protein: CASKASGGNNEQFF.

The chain combines TRBV19 with TRBJ2-7, with D possibly being TRBD2 (6 bases). V was shortened by 6 bases and J by 6 bases, with 15 bases between the two germline ends. Germline V gene sequence: CDR1 LNHDA, CDR2 SQIVND (reference sequence). This CDR3 is 13 amino acids long. CDR3 in amino acids: CASRGRTIGEQYF. Here the CDR3 DNA reads TGTGCCAGTAGAGGGAGGACAATCGGCGAGCAGTACTTC. The variable domain in full, with the rest retrieved from reference TRBV19 and TRBJ2-7, is DGGITQSPKYLFRKEGQNVTLSCEQNLNHDAMYWYRQDPGQGLRLIYYSQIVNDFQKGDIAEGYSVSREKKESFPLTVTSAQKNPTAFYLCASRGRTIGEQYFGPGTRLTVT.

The CDR3 DNA reads as TGTGCCAGCAGGACAGAATTTAGCAATCAGCCCCAGCATTTT. It codes for CASRTEFSNQPQHF. The genes are TRBV2 and TRBJ1-5; D is possibly TRBD1 (5 bases). CDR3 length equals 14 residues. The ends were cut back, 6 bases at V and 0 bases at J, with 9 bases in the middle. CDR1 is SNHLY, CDR2 FYNNEI, per germline.

V usage is TRBV30 and J usage is TRBJ1-5; D unresolved. This CDR3 has 14 residues. V lost 4 bases and J 0 bases, leaving 10 bases between the germline ends. The germline CDR1 and CDR2 sequences are GTSNPN and SVGIG (reference sequence). CDR3 sequence (DNA): TGTGCCTGGAAGAGCCTTATTAGCAATCAGCCCCAGCATTTT. It translates to CAWKSLISNQPQHF.

J is TRBJ1-2 and V is TRBV7-9; 9 nucleotides align to TRBD1. CDR1 is SEHNR and CDR2 is FQNEAQ in the germline V gene (reference sequence). The J segment lost 8 bases and the V segment lost 8 bases, leaving 12 bases of the junction unmatched. CDR3 length equals 14 residues. The CDR3 sequence is CASEYRGRISGYTF. For the CDR3, the DNA is TGTGCCAGCGAATACAGGGGGCGAATTTCCGGCTACACCTTC.

The chain carries TRBV27 and TRBJ1-1, with D possibly TRBD1 on 5 matching bases. Germline CDR1 MNHEY, CDR2 SMNVEV (reference sequence). This CDR3 spans 14 amino acids. Between the trimmed V and J ends, which lost 5 bases and 1 base, there was a span of 11 bases. The CDR3 reads CASSPGLANTEAFF. CDR3 bases: TGTGCCAGCAGTCCAGGGTTGGCGAACACTGAAGCTTTCTTT.

This rearrangement joins TRBV4-1 to TRBJ1-5; the match to TRBD1 covers 7 bases. The trim removed 1 base at V and 7 bases at J, leaving 4 bases unmatched. Germline CDR1 reads MGHRA; CDR2 reads YSYEKL. This CDR3 is 14 amino acids long. Here the CDR3 reads CASSQAGTVQPQHF. CDR3 in DNA: TGCGCCAGCAGCCAAGCAGGGACAGTGCAGCCCCAGCATTTT.

The V and J genes are TRBV14 and TRBJ2-1, with 8 bases identical to TRBD2. CDR3 length: 16 amino acids. Germline V gene data show CDR1 as SGHDN and CDR2 as FVKESK. J gave up 4 bases and V 0 bases, and 5 bases lay outside the gene matches. CDR3 bases: TGTGCCAGCAGCCAAGATCGGGGGGGGCGATACAATGAGCAGTTCTTC. Its translation is CASSQDRGGRYNEQFF.

V usage is TRBV4-1 and J usage is TRBJ1-3; maybe TRBD1 (6 bases). The CDR3 totals 16 residues. Germline V gene data show CDR1 as MGHRA and CDR2 as YSYEKL. Deletions cut 0 bases from V and 2 bases from J, with 11 bases between. The chain's CDR3 is CASSQDQGTPGNTIYF. The DNA for the CDR3 is TGCGCCAGCAGCCAAGATCAGGGGACCCCTGGAAACACCATATATTTT.

This clone was seen a single time. The V gene is TRBV14, the J gene TRBJ2-7; 9 bases agree with TRBD2. The ends lost 3 bases at V and 2 bases at J; junction bases unmatched: 8. Germline loops: CDR1 SGHDN, CDR2 FVKESK. The CDR3 totals 16 residues. As DNA, the CDR3 is TGTGCCAGCAGCCACCGACTAGCGGAGAACCCCTACGAGCAGTACTTC. It translates to CASSHRLAENPYEQYF.

V gene TRBV13 combines with J gene TRBJ2-7; the match to TRBD2 covers 8 bases. The V segment lost 5 bases and the J segment 0 bases; nucleotides outside the gene matches: 9. The germline gives CDR1 PRHDT, CDR2 FYEKMQ (reference sequence). The length of the CDR3 is 16 residues. CDR3 residues: CASSPVPGGSSYEQYF. The DNA of the CDR3 is TGTGCCAGCAGCCCCGTCCCGGGGGGGAGCTCCTACGAGCAGTACTTC.

This chain uses TRBV6-2 or TRBV6-3 with TRBJ1-5; D is perhaps TRBD1 (5 bases). The CDR3 is 16 amino acids. Germline CDR1 is MNHEY and CDR2 is SVGEGT. V lost 5 bases and J 2 bases, leaving 16 bases between the germline ends. In DNA form, the CDR3 reads TGTGCCAGCAGTCGTCCCCGGCAGGGCGGCAATCAGCCCCAGCATTTT. Encoded protein: CASSRPRQGGNQPQHF.

The rearrangement uses TRBV7-8 and TRBJ2-3; D is unclear. V was pared by 1 base and J by 2 bases, with 16 bases between. The length of the CDR3 is 17 residues. From germline, CDR1 is SGHVS and CDR2 FQNEAQ. The CDR3 loop is CASSLGRLRTVTDTQYF. CDR3 nucleotides: TGTGCCAGCAGCTTAGGTCGCTTGAGAACGGTCACAGATACGCAGTATTTT.

The chain links TRBV27 to TRBJ1-1; D not resolved. The CDR3 runs to 13 residues. Deletions cut 6 bases from V and 6 bases from J, with 14 bases between. Germline lookup yields CDR1 MNHEY and CDR2 SMNVEV (reference sequence). The DNA for the CDR3 is TGTGCCAGCAGCCCCGGAGGGCGGTCTGAAGCTTTCTTT. Its protein is CASSPGGRSEAFF.

The V call is TRBV7-9, the J call TRBJ1-1; no clear D gene. The V gene lost 5 bases and the J gene lost 1 base, with 8 bases spanning the gap. The germline V gene has CDR1 SEHNR and CDR2 FQNEAQ (reference sequence). The CDR3 is made up of 13 amino acids. CDR3 nucleotides: TGTGCCAGCAGCGTCAGCGCGAACACTGAAGCTTTCTTT. As protein: CASSVSANTEAFF.

The CDR3 nucleotides are TGTGCCAGCAGGGAGTCCTACAGGGGGCCAGAGACTGAAGCTTTCTTT. Its translation is CASRESYRGPETEAFF. The genes are TRBV3-1 (or the pseudogene TRBV3-2) and TRBJ1-1; 9 bases align to TRBD1. V dropped 6 bases and J dropped 5; count of bases not matched to a gene: 13. The CDR3 length is 16 residues. Germline CDR1 LGHDT, CDR2 YNNKEL (reference sequence).

CDR3: CSVGFSGPQEQYF. CDR3 nucleotide sequence: TGCAGCGTTGGGTTTAGCGGCCCCCAAGAGCAGTACTTC. The chain uses TRBV29-1 and TRBJ2-7; weak D call: TRBD2 (6 bases). This CDR3 has 13 amino acids. CDR1 is SQVTM, CDR2 ANQGSEA, per germline. Trimming shortened V by 4 bases and J by 7 bases, and 17 bases separated the two germline ends.

The chain combines TRBV5-1 with TRBJ1-2; 7 bases fit TRBD1. After removal of 3 bases from V and 1 base from J, the junction contained 3 bases not matched to a gene. Germline values: CDR1 SGHRS, CDR2 YFSETQ. The CDR3 runs to 14 residues. CDR3 sequence (DNA): TGCGCCAGCAGCTGGACAGGAATTAACTATGGCTACACCTTC. Its protein is CASSWTGINYGYTF.